The T cell receptor (beta chain) described here comes from a study of cytomegalovirus exposure and HLA in healthy donors. About the study: The Caucasian-associated ancestry cluster contained about 80% of the approximately 430 genotyped donors. General observations from the study: With further analysis later on, most CMV-associated TCR beta chains appeared HLA-restricted. Most TCR sequences were uncommon, yet certain public TCRs appeared in many donors.

CDR1 is MNHNS and CDR2 is SASEGT in the germline V gene. Trimming took off 9 bases at V and 3 bases at J, with 18 bases between the two ends. This CDR3 region has 14 residues. Concerning this clone: The antigen remains undetermined.

The study ran its PCR with 60 Vbeta and 13 Jbeta primers. Here immunoSEQ multiplex PCR was the method, and the copy in TCRdb shows in-frame clones only, minus some. This table has about 160,000 clones, just under 80% appearing once. This receptor was obtained from a man younger than 40 in good health and CMV-seronegative. The source material was PBMCs. The chain combines TRBV6-1 with TRBJ2-7; maybe TRBD1 (6 bases). CDR3 loop: CASPRGNGGYEQYF. The CDR3 DNA reads TGTGCCAGTCCGAGGGGGAATGGGGGCTACGAGCAGTACTTC.